Each of the 9 T cell receptor beta chains below was sequenced from the same sample in a study of blood T cell repertoires in COVID-19. The assay was immunoSEQ multiplex PCR, and TCRdb's table has in-frame clones only and misses some. The repertoire holds 200,000 to 300,000 clones, with around four fifths as singletons. The material sequenced was peripheral blood. The source of these receptors is a woman aged 60 to 75 with active or convalescent COVID-19.

In the case of this clone: One junction end does not reproduce the germline sequence, and a read error may be involved. J is TRBJ1-6 and V is TRBV12-3 or TRBV12-4; D remains unclear. This CDR3 is built from 13 residues. The CDR3 region is CASSPSTGSTLHF. CDR3 DNA: TGTGCCAGCAGCCCAAGTACCGGTTCAACCCTCCACTTT.

The V gene is TRBV4-2, the J gene TRBJ2-2; 10 positions match TRBD1. V lost 2 bases, J lost 10 bases, and 10 bases stayed unmatched. Germline V gene sequence: CDR1 LGHNA, CDR2 YNFKEQ. The CDR3 length is 16 residues. Written as DNA, the CDR3 is TGTGCCAGCAGCCAACCACCGGGACAGGGGTCCCCGGAGCTGTTTTTT. This translates into CASSQPPGQGSPELFF.

This chain uses TRBV19 with TRBJ2-1, with 11 bases that match TRBD2. Germline assignment: CDR1 LNHDA and CDR2 SQIVND (reference sequence). The junction had 6 bases not matched to a gene; V was cut back by 5 bases and J by 3 bases. The CDR3 totals 16 residues. The CDR3 protein is CASSLGGLAVYNEQFF. DNA for the CDR3: TGTGCCAGTAGTTTGGGGGGACTAGCGGTCTACAATGAGCAGTTCTTC.

This chain links TRBV18 with TRBJ2-5; 7 nucleotides line up with TRBD1. V was clipped by 4 bases and J by 2 bases; unmatched bases: 7. CDR1 is KGHSH, CDR2 LQKENI, per germline. CDR3 size: 15 residues. In DNA form, the CDR3 reads TGTGCCAGCTCACTTGAACAGGGGCAGCAAGAGACCCAGTACTTC. This encodes CASSLEQGQQETQYF.

This sequence joins TRBV30 and TRBJ2-3; D may correspond to TRBD1 or TRBD2 (6 bases each). V lost 5 bases to trimming and J lost 6 bases, with 12 bases between them. The germline V gene has CDR1 GTSNPN and CDR2 SVGIG (reference sequence). There are 12 residues in the CDR3. CDR3 DNA sequence: TGTGCCTGGGGGGGGCTCGCCGATACGCAGTATTTT. Its translation is CAWGGLADTQYF.

J is TRBJ2-2 and V is TRBV2, with TRBD1 matching 10 bases. The V and J ends lost 8 bases and 5 bases, in that order; junction bases with no gene match: 8. The CDR3 loop spans 15 amino acids. Germline V CDR1 and CDR2: SNHLY, FYNNEI. This CDR3 reads CASGRDRGQTGELFF. As DNA, the CDR3 is TGTGCCAGCGGGCGGGACAGGGGTCAAACCGGGGAGCTGTTTTTT.

The gene calls are TRBV28 and TRBJ1-2; possibly TRBD1 for D (5 bases). Germline V gene lookup returns CDR1 MDHEN and CDR2 SYDVKM. The CDR3 runs to 12 residues. V was cut by 5 bases and J by 4 bases, with 8 bases left in between. DNA for the CDR3: TGTGCCAGCAGTCGACAGCCCTATGGCTACACCTTC. It is translated as CASSRQPYGYTF.

The chain has TRBV6-5 and TRBJ1-5; 10 bases are a match to TRBD1. The CDR3 length is 15 residues. The J segment lost 5 bases and the V segment lost 5 bases, leaving 6 bases of the junction unmatched. CDR1 and CDR2 from the germline V gene are MNHEY and SVGAGI. CDR3 in amino acids: CASSKGDRGYQPQHF. As DNA, the CDR3 is TGTGCCAGCAGTAAGGGGGACAGGGGATATCAGCCCCAGCATTTT.

This clone was found a few times. The chain has TRBV4-2 and TRBJ1-4, with TRBD1 matching over 10 bases. After removal of 4 bases from V and 8 bases from J, the junction contained 7 bases not matched to a gene. CDR1 is LGHNA, CDR2 YNFKEQ, per germline. This CDR3 has 15 amino acids. The CDR3 DNA is TGTGCCAGCAGCCCGGGGACAGGGGTAGGGGAAAAACTGTTTTTT. This gives the protein CASSPGTGVGEKLFF.